This T cell receptor beta chain was sequenced during a study of OX40 agonist ivuxolimab in advanced cancers. Study observations and caveats: Individuals who were partial responders at 0.1-3.0 mg/kg had clonal expansion that ranked among the lowest.

Method: immunoSEQ multiplex PCR; TCRdb's copy keeps in-frame clones and lacks some. The data hold some 41,000 clones, with around 89% observed a single time. Remarks on this clone: Antigen specificity is unknown.

Patients were excluded for autoimmune disease history or systemic immunosuppression. This CDR3 is built from 14 residues. V lost 5 bases to trimming and J lost 6 bases, with 18 bases between them. In germline, CDR1 is SGHRS, CDR2 YFSETQ. This sequence joins TRBV5-1 and TRBJ2-7; D perhaps matches TRBD1 (7 bases). The TCR comes from an adult with an advanced solid tumor such as melanoma, head and neck, liver or kidney cancer. The material was CD4+ or CD8+ T cells sorted from blood, obtained in a trial of the OX40 agonist ivuxolimab. CDR3 in DNA: TGCGCCAGCAGATTGCTGGAGGGGGCTATCGAGCAGTACTTC. Amino acid sequence: CASRLLEGAIEQYF.